This T cell receptor (beta chain) was sequenced in a study of identical twins. This clonotype was detected only a few times. TCRdb passed the 5' RACE reads through MiXCR, listing each CDR3 protein once. The top ten hold less than 15% of the sample, which has 600,000 to 850,000 distinct CDR3 sequences, around a sixth seen once. In addition, the sample was reused for a study of T cells expressing NK-cell markers.

This clonotype was sampled from a woman younger than 35 in good health. Sequenced: PBMCs.

In nucleotides, the CDR3 is TGTGCCACCAGTGATTCAGCCCGGGAGTGGGGCACAGATACGCAGTATTTT. It specifies CATSDSAREWGTDTQYF. The rearrangement links TRBV24-1 to TRBJ2-3; tentatively, D is TRBD2 (6 bases). V was pared by 2 bases and J by 1 base, with 15 bases between. The CDR3 loop spans 17 amino acids. Germline V gives CDR1 KGHDR, CDR2 SFDVKD.